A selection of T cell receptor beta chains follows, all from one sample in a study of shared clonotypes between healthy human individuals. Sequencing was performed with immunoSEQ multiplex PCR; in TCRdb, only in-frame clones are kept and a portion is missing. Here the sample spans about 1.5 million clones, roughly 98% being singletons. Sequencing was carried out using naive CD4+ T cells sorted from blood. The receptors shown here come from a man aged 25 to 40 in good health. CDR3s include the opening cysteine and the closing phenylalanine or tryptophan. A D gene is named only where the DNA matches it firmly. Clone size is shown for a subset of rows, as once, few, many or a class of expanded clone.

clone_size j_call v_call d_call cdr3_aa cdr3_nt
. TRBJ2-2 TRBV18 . CASSPVRHVNTGELFF TGTGCCAGCTCACCGGTAAGGCACGTCAACACCGGGGAGCTGTTTTTT
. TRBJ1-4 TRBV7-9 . CASSPTSREKLFF TGTGCCAGCAGTCCTACGTCGAGGGAAAAACTGTTTTTT
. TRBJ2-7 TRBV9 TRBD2 CASSGHNGLAGLDEQYF TGTGCCAGCAGTGGACATAATGGACTAGCGGGACTCGACGAGCAGTACTTC
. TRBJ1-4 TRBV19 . CASSIQSSNEKLFF TGTGCCAGTAGTATACAATCCTCTAATGAAAAACTGTTTTTT
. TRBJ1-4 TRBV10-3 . CAISEPQGMPQKLFF TGTGCCATCAGTGAGCCTCAGGGGATGCCTCAAAAACTGTTTTTT
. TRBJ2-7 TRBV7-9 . CASTPVYEQYF TGTGCCAGCACCCCAGTCTACGAGCAGTACTTC
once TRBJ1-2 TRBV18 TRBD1 CASSPWNPGQDDYGYTF TGTGCCAGCTCACCATGGAATCCGGGACAGGACGACTATGGCTACACCTTC
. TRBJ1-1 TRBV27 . CASSPRGYEAFF TGTGCCAGCAGTCCCCGGGGATATGAAGCTTTCTTT
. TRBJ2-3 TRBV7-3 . CASSLASTDTQYF TGTGCCAGCAGCTTAGCGAGCACAGATACGCAGTATTTT
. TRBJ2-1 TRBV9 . CASSAVGQTNEQFF TGTGCCAGCAGCGCCGTGGGGCAGACCAATGAGCAGTTCTTC
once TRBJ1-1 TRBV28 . CASLPGRALSVGAFF TGTGCCAGCCTCCCGGGCAGGGCGCTCTCAGTGGGAGCTTTCTTT
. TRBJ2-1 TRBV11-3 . CASSLVPGSYNEQFF TGTGCCAGCAGCTTAGTGCCAGGTTCCTACAATGAGCAGTTCTTC
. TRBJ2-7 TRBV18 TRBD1 CASSPRTGGPYEQYF TGTGCCAGCTCACCAAGGACAGGGGGCCCCTACGAGCAGTACTTC
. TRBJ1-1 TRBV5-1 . CASSLGQIVNTEAFF TGCGCCAGCAGCTTGGGACAGATTGTGAACACTGAAGCTTTCTTT
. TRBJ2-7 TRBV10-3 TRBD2 CAITTRGQREGHGEQYF TGTGCCATCACTACTCGGGGCCAGCGGGAGGGCCATGGCGAGCAGTACTTC
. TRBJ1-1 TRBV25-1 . CASTQRTSTEAFF TGTGCCAGCACCCAAAGGACTTCCACTGAAGCTTTCTTT
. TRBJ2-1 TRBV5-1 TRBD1 CASSLRQGGNEQFF TGCGCCAGCAGCTTGCGACAGGGTGGCAATGAGCAGTTCTTC
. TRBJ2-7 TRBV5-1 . CASSLNRRAASGEQYF TGCGCCAGCAGCTTGAATCGGCGGGCAGCGAGTGGCGAGCAGTACTTC
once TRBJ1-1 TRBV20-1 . CSANTEAFF TGCAGCGCAAACACTGAAGCTTTCTTT
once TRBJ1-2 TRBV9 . CASTRSPYGYTF TGTGCCAGCACGCGCAGCCCTTATGGCTACACCTTC
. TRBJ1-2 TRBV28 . CASSLFVGADGYTF TGTGCCAGCAGTTTATTTGTGGGGGCTGACGGCTACACCTTC
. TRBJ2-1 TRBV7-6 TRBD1 CASSSRDRGNNEQFF TGTGCCAGCAGCTCCCGCGACAGGGGAAACAATGAGCAGTTCTTC
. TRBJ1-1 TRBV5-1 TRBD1 CASSGQGMNTEAFF TGCGCCAGCAGTGGACAGGGGATGAACACTGAAGCTTTCTTT
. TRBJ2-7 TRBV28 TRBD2 CASSSGTIGLEQYF TGTGCCAGCAGTTCCGGGACTATCGGCCTCGAGCAGTACTTC
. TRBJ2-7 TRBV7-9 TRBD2 CASSLLAGAPEQYF TGTGCCAGCAGCTTACTCGCGGGAGCCCCGGAGCAGTACTTC
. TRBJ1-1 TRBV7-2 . CASSLDRGEAFF TGTGCCAGCAGCTTAGATCGGGGTGAAGCTTTCTTT
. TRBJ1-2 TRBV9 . CASSVARPGYGYTF TGTGCCAGCAGCGTAGCTCGGCCAGGCTATGGCTACACCTTC
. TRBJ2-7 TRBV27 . CASSPPGRHSEQYF TGTGCCAGCAGTCCTCCAGGGCGGCACAGCGAGCAGTACTTC
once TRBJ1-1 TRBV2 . CASSSIGLNTEAFF TGTGCCAGCAGTTCGATTGGCCTGAACACTGAAGCTTTCTTT
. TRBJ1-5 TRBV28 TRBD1 CASSLFDRENQPQHF TGTGCCAGCAGTTTATTTGACAGGGAGAATCAGCCCCAGCATTTT
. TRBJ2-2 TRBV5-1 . CASSLVSAGELFF TGCGCCAGCAGCTTGGTCTCGGCCGGGGAGCTGTTTTTT
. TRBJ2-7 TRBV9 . CASSVGSRGPYEQYF TGTGCCAGCAGCGTAGGGAGTAGGGGTCCCTACGAGCAGTACTTC
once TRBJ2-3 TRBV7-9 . CASSFIRGVTGTDTQYF TGTGCCAGCAGCTTTATCAGGGGGGTCACTGGCACAGATACGCAGTATTTT
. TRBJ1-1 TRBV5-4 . CASSFRRGTEAFF TGTGCCAGCAGCTTTCGGAGGGGGACTGAAGCTTTCTTT
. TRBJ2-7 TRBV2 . CASNIGNSYEQYF TGTGCCAGCAACATCGGCAACTCCTACGAGCAGTACTTC
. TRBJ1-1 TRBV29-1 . CSVELRGGGTEAFF TGCAGCGTTGAATTACGAGGGGGAGGTACTGAAGCTTTCTTT
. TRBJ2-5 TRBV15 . CATNVGPRAGGRVQETQYF TGTGCCACCAACGTAGGGCCCCGGGCTGGAGGCAGGGTTCAAGAGACCCAGTACTTC
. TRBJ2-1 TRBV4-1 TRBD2 CASSQEGGRAGGSSYNEQFF TGCGCCAGCAGCCAAGAAGGGGGGAGAGCGGGAGGTTCCTCCTACAATGAGCAGTTCTTC
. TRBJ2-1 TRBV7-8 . CASSFGLVGNEQFF TGTGCCAGCAGCTTCGGCCTAGTAGGCAATGAGCAGTTCTTC
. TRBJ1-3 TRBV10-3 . CAISERPGPGNTIYF TGTGCCATCAGCGAGAGGCCCGGGCCGGGAAACACCATATATTTT
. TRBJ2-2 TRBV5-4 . CASSFGPTGELFF TGTGCCAGCAGCTTCGGGCCAACCGGGGAGCTGTTTTTT
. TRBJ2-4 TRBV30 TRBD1 CAWSVPTPGQKNIQYF TGTGCCTGGAGTGTACCTACGCCGGGACAGAAAAACATTCAGTACTTC
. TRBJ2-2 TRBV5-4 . CASEGRQAPNTGELFF TGTGCCAGCGAAGGTCGACAGGCCCCGAACACCGGGGAGCTGTTTTTT
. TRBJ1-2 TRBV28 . CASSGVGVRNYGYTF TGTGCCAGCAGCGGGGTTGGGGTGAGGAACTATGGCTACACCTTC
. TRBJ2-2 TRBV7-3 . CASSLTQGGPGELFF TGTGCCAGCAGCCTCACACAGGGAGGCCCCGGGGAGCTGTTTTTT
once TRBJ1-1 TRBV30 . CAWKKGGEGTEAFF TGTGCCTGGAAAAAGGGGGGTGAGGGCACTGAAGCTTTCTTT
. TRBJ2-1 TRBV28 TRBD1 CASSLLLGTGLNEQFF TGTGCCAGCAGTTTACTCCTCGGGACAGGGCTGAATGAGCAGTTCTTC
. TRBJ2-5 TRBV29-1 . CSVDGRQETQYF TGCAGCGTTGATGGGAGGCAAGAGACCCAGTACTTC
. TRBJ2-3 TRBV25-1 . CASSELFQGPTDTQYF TGTGCCAGCAGTGAACTGTTTCAGGGGCCGACAGATACGCAGTATTTT
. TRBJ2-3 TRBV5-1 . CASSGQGGTDTQYF TGCGCCAGCAGCGGCCAGGGGGGGACAGATACGCAGTATTTT
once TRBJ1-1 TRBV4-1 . CASSQDGRVDTEAFF TGCGCCAGCAGCCAAGACGGGAGGGTTGACACTGAAGCTTTCTTT
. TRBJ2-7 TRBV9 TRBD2 CASSPRTSGNYEQYF TGTGCCAGCAGCCCACGGACTAGCGGGAACTACGAGCAGTACTTC
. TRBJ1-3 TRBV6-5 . CASSLGPGGTIYF TGTGCCAGCAGCCTCGGACCCGGAGGCACCATATATTTT
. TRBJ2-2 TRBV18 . CASSRDNVNTGELFF TGTGCCAGCTCACGCGACAACGTGAACACCGGGGAGCTGTTTTTT
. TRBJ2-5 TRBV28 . CASSKGVQTQYF TGTGCCAGCAGTAAGGGGGTACAGACCCAGTACTTC
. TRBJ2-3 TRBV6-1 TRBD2 CASSDLAGGLGADTQYF TGTGCCAGCAGTGATTTAGCGGGAGGCCTCGGGGCAGATACGCAGTATTTT
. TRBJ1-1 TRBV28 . CASSFLRDNTEAFF TGTGCCAGCAGTTTTTTAAGGGATAACACTGAAGCTTTCTTT
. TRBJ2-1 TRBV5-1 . CASRIEAGGDRDEQFF TGCGCCAGCAGAATAGAGGCAGGAGGGGATAGGGATGAGCAGTTCTTC
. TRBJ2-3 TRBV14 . CASSQTLGNTDTQYF TGTGCCAGCAGCCAAACCCTAGGAAACACAGATACGCAGTATTTT
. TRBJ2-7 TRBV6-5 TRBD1 CASSRDRVMVEQYF TGTGCCAGCAGCCGGGACAGGGTTATGGTCGAGCAGTACTTC